The 27 T cell receptor beta chains below come from one sample, sequenced in a study. TCRdb re-called the 5' RACE reads through MiXCR, storing one row per CDR3 protein. Of some 64,000 distinct CDR3 sequences listed, 20% to 25% are singletons. Specimen: memory CD4+ T cells sorted from a lymph node. Stated subset: memory CD4+ T cells, CD4+CD45RO+CD25-. These receptor sequences come from a female donor with breast cancer.

This clonotype was seen a few times. The rearrangement joins TRBV12-3 or TRBV12-4 to TRBJ1-3; D might be TRBD1 (5 bases). V was clipped by 8 bases and J by 3 bases, with 17 bases between them. This CDR3 is built from 15 residues. CDR3 sequence reads: CASGTQGLFGNTIYF. The DNA of the CDR3 is TGTGCCAGCGGAACTCAGGGTTTATTTGGAAACACCATATATTTT.

This clonotype was recorded at least ten times. The chain couples TRBV7-8 to TRBJ2-5, with D hard to call. This CDR3 spans 12 amino acids. CDR1 is SGHVS and CDR2 is FQNEAQ in the germline V gene. V shed 4 bases and J shed 5 bases, with 8 bases lying between them. The CDR3 sequence: CASSSSRETQYF. The CDR3 nucleotides read TGTGCCAGCAGCTCCTCACGGGAGACCCAGTACTTC. The full variable domain, rest sourced from reference TRBV7-8 and TRBJ2-5, is GAGVSQSPRYKVAKRGQDVALRCDPISGHVSLFWYQQALGQGPEFLTYFQNEAQLDKSGLPSDRFFAERPEGSVSTLKIQRTQQEDSAVYLCASSSSRETQYFGPGTRLLVL.

The rearrangement links TRBV9 to TRBJ1-4; 7 bases map to TRBD1. The CDR3 runs to 17 residues. With V trimmed by 3 bases and J by 0 bases, 8 bases remained unmatched. Germline V gene lookup returns CDR1 SGDLS and CDR2 YYNGEE. The DNA for the CDR3 is TGTGCCAGCAGCGGAGAGGGGGCCAGCGCAACTAATGAAAAACTGTTTTTT. Its protein is CASSGEGASATNEKLFF.

This rearrangement joins TRBV28 to TRBJ2-3; 7 bases map to TRBD2. In germline, CDR1 is MDHEN, CDR2 SYDVKM. The CDR3 extends over 15 amino acids. The V gene end was trimmed by 6 bases and the J gene end by 2 bases; junction bases not matched to a gene: 8. The CDR3 coding sequence is TGTGCCAGCAGCCTCGGCGGGAGCTACACAGATACGCAGTATTTT. Residues: CASSLGGSYTDTQYF. The full variable domain, its missing parts supplied by reference TRBV28 and TRBJ2-3, is DVKVTQSSRYLVKRTGEKVFLECVQDMDHENMFWYRQDPGLGLRLIYFSYDVKMKEKGDIPEGYSVSREKKERFSLILESASTNQTSMYLCASSLGGSYTDTQYFGPGTRLTVL.

The rearrangement joins TRBV30 to TRBJ1-1, with TRBD1 matching over 7 bases. With V trimmed by 0 bases and J by 0 bases, 4 bases remained unmatched. CDR1 GTSNPN and CDR2 SVGIG come from the germline V gene (reference sequence). The CDR3 length is 15 residues. The CDR3 sequence: CAWSVYGTVNTEAFF. The CDR3 nucleotides are TGTGCCTGGAGTGTTTACGGGACAGTGAACACTGAAGCTTTCTTT.

This clonotype occurred a few times. The CDR3 DNA reads as TGCGCCAGCAGCCAAGTTTTAGTGCGTCAGGGGCAGACCCAGTACTTC. Its protein product is CASSQVLVRQGQTQYF. The chain joins TRBV4-1 to TRBJ2-5, with D possibly being TRBD1 (6 bases). The V gene's germline CDR1 is MGHRA and CDR2 YSYEKL. CDR3 size: 16 residues. V dropped 1 base and J dropped 6 bases, with 18 bases sitting between them.

The rearrangement uses TRBV7-3 and TRBJ2-3; D is unclear. CDR1 and CDR2 (germline): SGHTA, FQGTGA. V was cut by 6 bases and J by 3 bases, with 10 bases left in between. There are 13 residues in the CDR3. CDR3 loop: CASSRHETDTQYF. The CDR3 DNA follows: TGTGCCAGCAGTAGACATGAAACAGATACGCAGTATTTT.

The rearrangement joins TRBV19 to TRBJ2-1, with D perhaps TRBD2 (6 bases). The CDR3 runs to 15 residues. V shed 5 bases and J shed 2 bases, with 13 bases lying between them. Germline CDR1 and CDR2: LNHDA and SQIVND (reference sequence). The CDR3 protein is CASSPGTAPYNEQFF. The DNA for the CDR3 is TGTGCCAGTAGTCCCGGGACTGCCCCCTACAATGAGCAGTTCTTC.

The chain employs TRBV6-4 and TRBJ2-1; TRBD2 agrees at 7 bases. CDR1 is MRHNA and CDR2 is SNTAGT in the germline V gene. The CDR3 has 13 residues. The J segment lost 2 bases and the V segment lost 9 bases, leaving 4 bases of the junction unmatched. The CDR3 reads CARREGTYNEQFF. CDR3 coding DNA: TGTGCCAGAAGGGAGGGAACCTACAATGAGCAGTTCTTC.

This chain joins TRBV7-8 and TRBJ1-4; TRBD1 agrees at 7 bases. Looked up from germline, CDR1 is SGHVS and CDR2 is FQNEAQ. V shed 5 bases and J 8 bases; nucleotides not matched to a gene: 8. CDR3 length: 14 amino acids. The CDR3 nucleotides are TGTGCCAGCAGCCTCGGGACAGTGAGGGAAAAACTGTTTTTT. It yields the protein CASSLGTVREKLFF.

This clonotype was seen at least ten times. DNA of the CDR3: TGCGCCAGCAGCCAAGGAGCATTCACTGAAGCTTTCTTT. Amino acid sequence: CASSQGAFTEAFF. V and J are TRBV4-3 and TRBJ1-1; D gene unclear. Germline V gives CDR1 LGHNA, CDR2 YSLEER. This CDR3 has 13 amino acids. V lost 1 base and J lost 4, with 7 bases in between.

The chain has TRBV7-2 and TRBJ2-3; a possible D gene is TRBD2 (5 bases). Germline CDR1 and CDR2: SGHTA and FQGNSA. The V end lost 0 bases, the J end lost 0 bases, and 13 bases lay between the germline ends. CDR3 length: 17 residues. The CDR3 sequence: CASSLALRASSTDTQYF. The CDR3 region has the DNA TGTGCCAGCAGCTTAGCGCTGCGGGCGTCTAGCACAGATACGCAGTATTTT.

In this sample, this clonotype turned up a few times. This sequence joins TRBV5-1 and TRBJ2-1, with no clear D. Per the germline V gene, CDR1 is SGHRS and CDR2 is YFSETQ. CDR3 length equals 13 residues. V was shortened by 0 bases and J by 10 bases, with 11 bases between the two germline ends. This CDR3 reads CASSLGTGREQFF. The CDR3 bases are TGCGCCAGCAGCTTGGGGACGGGCCGGGAGCAGTTCTTC.

To note about this clonotype: A junction end diverges from the germline sequence, so it may reflect a read error. V gene TRBV7-2 combines with J gene TRBJ2-5; no clear D gene. Germline CDR1 and CDR2: SGHTA and FQGNSA. This CDR3 comprises 12 residues. The CDR3, as DNA: TGTGCCAGAAGCTTACTACTAGAGACCCAGTACTTC. Translating gives CARSLLLETQYF.

About this clonotype itself: Because it lacks the conserved phenylalanine or tryptophan at the end, this CDR3 is likely a read error. The chain links TRBV20-1 to TRBJ1-6, with a weak D call TRBD1 (6 bases). V gave up 4 bases and J gave up 7 bases, with 11 bases separating them. The CDR3 sequence is 13 residues long. Germline lookup yields CDR1 DFQATT and CDR2 SNEGSKA (reference sequence). In DNA, the CDR3 is TGCAGTGCTATTCGGACAGCCAATTCACCCCTCCACTTG. Its protein product is CSAIRTANSPLHL.

This clonotype was seen ten or more times. The chain recombines TRBV5-1 with TRBJ1-2, with TRBD1 matching over 7 bases. This CDR3 contains 15 residues. Germline V lookup: CDR1 SGHRS, CDR2 YFSETQ. J lost 4 bases, V lost 4 bases, and 10 bases had no gene match. CDR3 nucleotide sequence: TGCGCCAGCAGCCGGGGGGACAGTTCCGTCTATGGCTACACCTTC. It codes for CASSRGDSSVYGYTF.

CDR3 nucleotides: TGTGCCAGCAGTCAGGGTACTGAAGCTTTCTTT. This codes for CASSQGTEAFF. The V gene is TRBV28, the J gene TRBJ1-1, with D perhaps matching TRBD1 (5 bases). The germline V gene has CDR1 MDHEN and CDR2 SYDVKM. The CDR3 sequence is 11 residues long. Trimming cost V 5 bases and J 5 bases, with 6 bases left between them.

This clonotype was detected many times. The rearrangement uses TRBV6-5 and TRBJ2-7; a weak D match, TRBD2 (6 bases). CDR3 length: 15 amino acids. V lost 4 bases, J lost 3 bases, and 16 bases lay in between. Germline V lookup: CDR1 MNHEY, CDR2 SVGAGI. The CDR3 DNA is TGTGCCAGCAGTTTACGACGGACTACCGACTACGAGCAGTACTTC. It translates to CASSLRRTTDYEQYF.

This clonotype was seen many times. The chain has TRBV5-1 and TRBJ1-1; tentative D call: TRBD1 (6 bases). The CDR3 has 15 amino acids. The V gene's germline CDR1 is SGHRS and CDR2 YFSETQ. Between the trimmed V and J ends, which lost 2 bases and 1 base, there was a span of 12 bases. CDR3 region: CASSFLSGANTEAFF. The CDR3 bases are TGCGCCAGCAGCTTTCTTTCAGGGGCGAACACTGAAGCTTTCTTT.

The chain has TRBV7-4 and TRBJ2-4, with a tentative D call TRBD2 (6 bases). Germline-derived CDR1 and CDR2 are SGHVT and SQSDAQ. V gave up 0 bases and J gave up 13 bases, with 16 bases separating them. This CDR3 region has 14 residues. The CDR3 sequence: CASSLARGNNEQYF. The CDR3 DNA reads as TGTGCCAGCAGCTTAGCCCGGGGGAACAATGAGCAGTACTTC.

With regard to this clonotype: This may arise from a read error, as a much more abundant clone is one base away. This chain connects TRBV5-1 to TRBJ2-7; no clear D gene. V lost 0 bases and J lost 0, with 7 bases in between. CDR3 length: 14 residues. Germline CDR1 and CDR2: SGHRS and YFSETQ. The CDR3: CASSLGHSSYEQYF. CDR3 DNA sequence: TGCGCCAGCAGCTTGGGACATAGCTCCTACGAGCAGTACTTC.

The chain links TRBV6-6 to TRBJ1-6; 8 bases are a match to TRBD1. V gave up 5 bases and J gave up 9 bases; unmatched junction bases: 6. The CDR3 is 14 amino acids. The germline V gene has CDR1 MNHNY and CDR2 SVGAGI (reference sequence). The CDR3 DNA follows: TGTGCCAGCAGTGAACAGGGGGGGGGTTCACCCCTCCACTTT. This translates into CASSEQGGGSPLHF.

This clonotype was detected a few times. V usage is TRBV2 and J usage is TRBJ2-3; 9 bases match TRBD2. The germline gives CDR1 SNHLY, CDR2 FYNNEI. The ends lost 6 bases at V and 0 bases at J; junction bases unmatched: 7. This CDR3 has 16 residues. This chain's CDR3 is CASRGGLAYSTDTQYF. The CDR3 DNA follows: TGTGCCAGCAGGGGTGGACTAGCGTATAGCACAGATACGCAGTATTTT.

This clonotype was seen more than once but under ten times. A much larger clone lies a single base off, so this may be a read error. The chain carries TRBV7-7 and TRBJ2-5; D may be TRBD1 (5 bases). Germline V gives CDR1 SSHAT, CDR2 FNYEAQ (reference sequence). The CDR3 is 14 residues long. CDR3 sequence: CASSIEQDGETQYF. DNA of the CDR3: TGTGCTAGCAGCATAGAACAGGACGGAGAGACCCAGTACTTC. Looking up the rest from reference TRBV7-7 and TRBJ2-5 gives the full variable domain: GAGVSQSPRYKVTKRGQDVTLRCDPISSHATLYWYQQALGQGPEFLTYFNYEAQPDKSGLPSDRFSAERPEGSISTLTIQRTEQRDSAMYRCASSIEQDGETQYFGPGTRLLVL.

This clonotype has a handful of counts. The V call is TRBV6-1, the J call TRBJ1-2, with 7 bases fitting TRBD1. The V gene's germline CDR1 is MNHNS and CDR2 SASEGT. The ends lost 6 bases at V and 6 bases at J; junction bases unmatched: 10. This CDR3 region has 14 residues. Written as DNA, the CDR3 is TGTGCCAGCAGATACAGGGGTAGGACTCATGGCTACACCTTC. Amino acids: CASRYRGRTHGYTF.

On this clonotype itself: With a much larger clone just one base away, this may be a read error. CDR3 amino acids: CATRAQGYDEQYF. The CDR3 DNA sequence: TGTGCCACCAGGGCGCAGGGATACGACGAGCAGTACTTC. The chain employs TRBV24-1 and TRBJ2-7, with a tentative D call TRBD1 (5 bases). Trimming stripped 7 bases from V and 5 bases from J, with 14 bases between. Germline V gene lookup returns CDR1 KGHDR and CDR2 SFDVKD. This CDR3 spans 13 amino acids.

This clonotype was observed a single time. A much larger clone differs from this one at a single base, so this may be a read error. The V call is TRBV20-1, the J call TRBJ2-3, with D unresolved. Germline CDR1 reads DFQATT; CDR2 reads SNEGSKA (reference sequence). The CDR3 is 13 residues long. V lost 7 bases and J 2 bases, leaving 13 bases between the germline ends. The CDR3 region is CSVRRSLTDTQYF. CDR3 DNA: TGCAGTGTTAGGCGGTCTCTCACAGATACGCAGTATTTT.